This T cell receptor (beta chain) was recorded in a study of T cell responses to AZD1222 COVID-19 vaccine. J gave up 2 bases and V 1 base, and 3 bases lay outside the gene matches. The CDR3 covers 15 residues. Germline V lookup: CDR1 SGHVS, CDR2 FNYEAQ. Profiled with immunoSEQ multiplex PCR; TCRdb holds only in-frame clones, not every one. The sample lists about 94,000 clones, 85% to 90% occurring once. Investigators merged groups given second doses at roughly 4 or roughly 12 weeks. The chain combines TRBV7-6 with TRBJ1-1; 8 nucleotides line up with TRBD1. The TCR comes from an adult who received the AZD1222 COVID-19 vaccine. The source material was peripheral blood, sampled 28 days after the second AZD1222 dose. The CDR3 region has the DNA TGTGCCAGCAGCTTAGAGGGGACAGGAAACACTGAAGCTTTCTTT. Protein: CASSLEGTGNTEAFF.